The 5 T cell receptor beta chains in this list originate from one sample, sequenced in a study of CD8 T cells in ankylosing spondylitis. TCRdb itself ran the 5' RACE reads through MiXCR, one entry per CDR3 protein. The data contain 250,000 to 400,000 distinct CDR3 sequences, 9.5% to 13% of them singletons. Sequenced: blood, either unsorted or a sorted T cell fraction (not recorded which). These receptors were collected from a female donor with ankylosing spondylitis or in good health (not recorded which).

This clonotype was observed many times. The chain couples TRBV12-3 or TRBV12-4 to TRBJ1-5, with a weak D call TRBD1 (5 bases). V dropped 5 bases and J dropped 4 bases, with 12 bases sitting between them. The CDR3 consists of 14 residues. The CDR3 here is CASSPGGGNQPQHF. CDR3 sequence (DNA): TGTGCCAGCAGTCCTGGTGGGGGAAATCAGCCCCAGCATTTT.

The rearrangement links TRBV7-9 to TRBJ2-2; maybe TRBD1 (6 bases). This CDR3 contains 16 residues. The germline V gene encodes CDR1 SEHNR and CDR2 FQNEAQ (reference sequence). V lost 5 bases and J 2 bases, leaving 15 bases between the germline ends. Written as DNA, the CDR3 is TGTGCCAGCAGCATATCCGGGACAACAAACACCGGGGAGCTGTTTTTT. Translating it yields CASSISGTTNTGELFF.

This clonotype was detected many times. The chain is built from TRBV7-6 and TRBJ1-4; perhaps TRBD1 as D (5 bases). The CDR3 sequence is 14 residues long. Trimming stripped 1 base from V and 10 bases from J, with 13 bases between. Germline V gene sequence: CDR1 SGHVS, CDR2 FNYEAQ. The CDR3 nucleotides are TGTGCCAGCAGCTTAGAGGCAGGGTCTGGAAAACTGTTTTTT. This codes for CASSLEAGSGKLFF.

This chain connects TRBV2 to TRBJ2-1, with D perhaps matching TRBD1 or TRBD2 (5 bases each). The CDR3 totals 18 residues. The ends were cut back, 5 bases at V and 1 base at J, with 21 bases in the middle. Germline values: CDR1 SNHLY, CDR2 FYNNEI. CDR3 amino acids: CASSSRWGNIPSYNEQFF. The CDR3 DNA is TGTGCCAGCAGTTCCCGCTGGGGGAATATTCCATCCTACAATGAGCAGTTCTTC. Together with reference TRBV2 and TRBJ2-1, the CDR3 gives the full variable domain: EPEVTQTPSHQVTQMGQEVILRCVPISNHLYFYWYRQILGQKVEFLVSFYNNEISEKSEIFDDQFSVERPDGSNFTLKIRSTKLEDSAMYFCASSSRWGNIPSYNEQFFGPGTRLTVL.

This clonotype was detected many times. The V and J genes are TRBV28 and TRBJ1-1; D gene unclear. The germline CDR1 and CDR2 sequences are MDHEN and SYDVKM. This CDR3 comprises 13 residues. V was shortened by 6 bases and J by 0 bases, with 8 bases between the two germline ends. The CDR3 sequence is CASSLPMNTEAFF. In DNA form, the CDR3 reads TGTGCCAGCAGCCTTCCTATGAACACTGAAGCTTTCTTT.